This section outlines one TCR beta chain sequence together with its context. What it binds is not known. This may stem from a read error, because a much larger clone lies one nucleotide away. The length of the CDR3 is 16 residues. CDR1 is SGDLS, CDR2 YYNGEE, per germline. The sample comes from a study of identical twins. Whole-study results and caveats: For out-of-frame beta sequences, excess twin sharing was weaker.

cDNA carried unique molecular identifiers, and a universal primer site was added by template switching. Each CDR3 protein gets one entry after TCRdb re-called the 5' RACE reads with MiXCR. The data hold approximately 680,000 distinct CDR3 sequences, with roughly 7.1% observed a single time. The same sample was also studied in work on yellow fever vaccine responses in identical twins.

V and J are TRBV9 and TRBJ2-3; D not resolved. This receptor was obtained from a woman aged 18-30 years in good health. What was sequenced was PBMCs. In nucleotides, the CDR3 is TGTGACAGCAGCCCCGACATCTTGCTCATCACAGATACGCAGTATTTT. Amino acid sequence: CDSSPDILLITDTQYF.